The 20 T cell receptor beta chains below were found in one sample sequenced in a study of Ad26.COV2.S vaccination and SARS-CoV-2 variants. TCRdb keeps only in-frame clones here, not all; method: immunoSEQ multiplex PCR. The profile shows hundreds of thousands of clones, roughly 84% of them singletons. Treatment of the sample: 19 received Ad26.COV2.S at low or high dose, single or two shots; roughly five received placebo; per-sample allocation not given. The samples were gathered on day 63 after the first injection of vaccine or placebo. Sequenced here: peripheral blood, sampled in a trial of Ad26.COV2.S vaccine versus placebo. These receptor sequences come from a person between 18 and 65 years old who received the Ad26.COV2.S COVID-19 vaccine or a placebo.

This chain uses TRBV7-9 with TRBJ1-6, with 8 bases lining up with TRBD1. V was pared by 1 base and J by 7 bases, with 3 bases of the junction left unmatched. The CDR3 loop spans 15 amino acids. Germline loops: CDR1 SEHNR, CDR2 FQNEAQ (reference sequence). The DNA of the CDR3 is TGTGCCAGCAGCTTAGGGGGGGACAGGAATTCACCCCTCCACTTT. Its protein product is CASSLGGDRNSPLHF.

The chain is built from TRBV9 and TRBJ2-5; 7 nucleotides align to TRBD2. Germline trimming cut 4 bases from V and 3 bases from J; bases unmatched to any gene: 9. Germline CDR1 SGDLS, CDR2 YYNGEE. This CDR3 contains 15 residues. The CDR3 DNA reads as TGTGCCAGCAGCTCCTCGGGGGGTACGGAAGAGACCCAGTACTTC. The encoded protein is CASSSSGGTEETQYF. The complete variable domain, with remaining parts taken from reference TRBV9 and TRBJ2-5, reads DSGVTQTPKHLITATGQRVTLRCSPRSGDLSVYWYQQSLDQGLQFLIQYYNGEERAKGNILERFSAQQFPDLHSELNLSSLELGDSALYFCASSSSGGTEETQYFGPGTRLLVL.

This chain uses TRBV30 with TRBJ1-2; 8 bases are a match to TRBD1. The CDR3 covers 14 residues. Germline V gene data show CDR1 as GTSNPN and CDR2 as SVGIG (reference sequence). V lost 2 bases and J lost 7; bases outside the gene matches: 9. The CDR3 sequence: CAWSFPRRGLGYTF. The CDR3 bases are TGTGCCTGGAGTTTCCCCCGCAGGGGGCTTGGCTACACCTTC. The full variable domain, in which reference TRBV30 and TRBJ1-2 provide the parts outside the CDR3, is SQTIHQWPATLVQPVGSPLSLECTVEGTSNPNLYWYRQAAGRGLQLLFYSVGIGQISSEVPQNLSASRPQDRQFILSSKKLLLSDSGFYLCAWSFPRRGLGYTFGSGTRLTVV.

This clone is judged hyperexpanded (1% or more). Other DNA sequences in the sample encode the same CDR3. This chain links TRBV6-5 with TRBJ1-3, with D uncertain. The V gene's germline CDR1 is MNHEY and CDR2 SVGAGI. V was trimmed by 2 bases and J by 4 bases, leaving 0 bases between them. This CDR3 is built from 11 residues. CDR3 residues: CASSYGNTIYF. The CDR3 region has the DNA TGTGCCAGCAGTTACGGAAACACCATATATTTT.

This chain connects TRBV9 to TRBJ2-1; D unclear. V lost 0 bases to trimming and J lost 0 bases, with 7 bases between them. Germline V gives CDR1 SGDLS, CDR2 YYNGEE. The length of the CDR3 is 15 residues. CDR3 sequence (DNA): TGTGCCAGCAGCGTAGTCTCTGACTCCTACAATGAGCAGTTCTTC. This sequence encodes CASSVVSDSYNEQFF.

The V and J genes are TRBV14 and TRBJ2-1; the match to TRBD2 covers 7 bases. The CDR3 contains 18 residues. Germline loops: CDR1 SGHDN, CDR2 FVKESK. The ends lost 1 base at V and 3 bases at J; junction bases unmatched: 12. The CDR3 nucleotides are TGTGCCAGCAGCCAAGGGGGTTTCGGGAGGCTCGACTACAATGAGCAGTTCTTC. Its protein is CASSQGGFGRLDYNEQFF.

The gene calls are TRBV4-1 and TRBJ1-1; possible D gene TRBD1, 6 bases. CDR1 and CDR2 from the germline V gene are MGHRA and YSYEKL. V was trimmed by 4 bases and J by 0 bases, leaving 9 bases between them. This CDR3 comprises 14 residues. The CDR3 protein is CASSPTGLNTEAFF. The CDR3 nucleotides read TGCGCCAGCAGCCCTACAGGGTTGAACACTGAAGCTTTCTTT.

This chain connects TRBV5-5 to TRBJ1-2; unclear D gene. The V and J ends lost 1 base and 6 bases respectively, with 22 bases between them. This CDR3 region has 17 residues. Germline values: CDR1 SGHKS, CDR2 YYEKEE (reference sequence). CDR3 region: CASSLIGATPLGNGYTF. The CDR3 DNA sequence: TGTGCCAGCAGCTTGATCGGCGCTACGCCTCTAGGGAATGGCTACACCTTC.

The rearrangement joins TRBV9 to TRBJ2-3; possible D gene TRBD1, 6 bases. V lost 0 bases and J lost 8, with 7 bases in between. Germline-derived CDR1 and CDR2 are SGDLS and YYNGEE. The CDR3 contains 12 residues. Here the CDR3 reads CASSVEDSTQYF. The CDR3, as DNA: TGTGCCAGCAGCGTAGAGGACAGTACGCAGTATTTT.

The V gene is TRBV7-6, the J gene TRBJ2-3, with D unclear. Germline V gives CDR1 SGHVS, CDR2 FNYEAQ. The CDR3 loop spans 12 amino acids. Deletions cut 5 bases from V and 6 bases from J, with 9 bases between. DNA of the CDR3: TGTGCCAGCAGCCCGAATGGGGATACGCAGTATTTT. It encodes CASSPNGDTQYF.

The chain has TRBV18 and TRBJ2-1; TRBD2 matches 7 bases. Germline trimming cut 6 bases from V and 8 bases from J; bases unmatched to any gene: 7. The length of the CDR3 is 13 residues. Germline-derived CDR1 and CDR2 are KGHSH and LQKENI. The CDR3 nucleotides are TGTGCCAGCTCGGCGGGAGTGGGCGATGAGCAGTTCTTC. Translated, it gives CASSAGVGDEQFF. Full variable domain (outside the CDR3, taken from reference TRBV18 and TRBJ2-1): NAGVMQNPRHLVRRRGQEARLRCSPMKGHSHVYWYRQLPEEGLKFMVYLQKENIIDESGMPKERFSAEFPKEGPSILRIQQVVRGDSAAYFCASSAGVGDEQFFGPGTRLTVL.

This sequence joins TRBV24-1 and TRBJ2-2; no firm D call. This CDR3 comprises 13 residues. Germline CDR1 and CDR2: KGHDR and SFDVKD. Deletions cut 0 bases from V and 4 bases from J, with 2 bases between. The CDR3, as DNA: TGTGCCACCAGTGATTTGACCACCGGGGAGCTGTTTTTT. As protein: CATSDLTTGELFF.

This chain links TRBV29-1 with TRBJ2-3; D is possibly TRBD2 (6 bases). CDR1 and CDR2 from the germline V gene are SQVTM and ANQGSEA. Between the trimmed V and J ends, which lost 4 bases and 0 bases, there was a span of 14 bases. The CDR3 totals 15 residues. The CDR3 DNA reads TGCAGCGTTGCTCTCTCTAGCGATAGCACAGATACGCAGTATTTT. It is translated as CSVALSSDSTDTQYF.

The CDR3 loop is CASSYYRGKNEKLFF. The CDR3 nucleotides read TGTGCCAGCAGTTATTACAGGGGGAAGAATGAAAAACTGTTTTTT. The V and J genes are TRBV6-2 or TRBV6-3 and TRBJ1-4; the match to TRBD1 covers 8 bases. The CDR3 covers 15 residues. The junction had 5 bases not matched to a gene; V was cut back by 3 bases and J by 5 bases. Germline CDR1 reads MNHEY; CDR2 reads SVGEGT.

The CDR3 spells CASSPGTGLYNEQFF. The CDR3 DNA is TGTGCCAGCAGCCCCGGGACAGGGCTCTACAATGAGCAGTTCTTC. V and J are TRBV6-5 and TRBJ2-1; TRBD1 agrees at 9 bases. The CDR3 is made up of 15 amino acids. The germline gives CDR1 MNHEY, CDR2 SVGAGI. With V trimmed by 6 bases and J by 3 bases, 6 bases remained unmatched.

The gene calls are TRBV7-2 and TRBJ2-2; D possibly corresponds to TRBD1 (6 bases). V was cut by 8 bases and J by 4 bases, with 14 bases left in between. CDR1 is SGHTA, CDR2 FQGNSA, per germline. The CDR3 runs 14 residues. The CDR3 nucleotides are TGTGCCAGCGTCGGGTTGGGGGCCACCGGGGAGCTGTTTTTT. It encodes CASVGLGATGELFF.

The chain combines TRBV11-2 with TRBJ2-1, with D possibly being TRBD1 or TRBD2 (6 bases each). CDR1 and CDR2 from the germline V gene are SGHAT and FQNNGV. The V and J ends lost 1 base and 0 bases respectively, with 13 bases between them. This CDR3 has 17 residues. As DNA, the CDR3 is TGTGCCAGCAGCTTAGTCGGGGGCATCCGCTCCTACAATGAGCAGTTCTTC. Translated: CASSLVGGIRSYNEQFF.

The rearrangement uses TRBV21-1 and TRBJ2-1; the table calls TRBD2, which could not be checked here. TRBV21-1 is recorded as a pseudogene. The CDR3 extends over 18 amino acids. CDR3: CASSGLAGDSITYNEQFF. CDR3 DNA: TGTGCCAGCAGCGGACTAGCGGGAGACTCCATTACCTACAATGAGCAGTTCTTC.

The genes are TRBV10-1 and TRBJ2-2; D remains unclear. In germline, CDR1 is WNHNN, CDR2 SYGVQD (reference sequence). V dropped 4 bases and J dropped 1 base, with 13 bases sitting between them. The CDR3 consists of 16 residues. This CDR3 reads CASSARSLGNTGELFF. The CDR3, as DNA: TGCGCCAGCAGTGCCCGGTCCCTCGGGAACACCGGGGAGCTGTTTTTT.

The chain is built from TRBV5-1 and TRBJ1-5, with D perhaps matching TRBD1 (5 bases). From germline, CDR1 is SGHRS and CDR2 YFSETQ. The CDR3 has 17 amino acids. The ends were cut back, 6 bases at V and 1 base at J, with 20 bases in the middle. The CDR3 is CASTLPEGGESNQPQHF. CDR3 sequence (DNA): TGCGCCAGCACCCTTCCCGAGGGAGGGGAGAGCAATCAGCCCCAGCATTTT. Variable domain in full (rest from reference TRBV5-1 and TRBJ1-5): KAGVTQTPRYLIKTRGQQVTLSCSPISGHRSVSWYQQTPGQGLQFLFEYFSETQRNKGNFPGRFSGRQFSNSRSEMNVSTLELGDSALYLCASTLPEGGESNQPQHFGDGTRLSIL.